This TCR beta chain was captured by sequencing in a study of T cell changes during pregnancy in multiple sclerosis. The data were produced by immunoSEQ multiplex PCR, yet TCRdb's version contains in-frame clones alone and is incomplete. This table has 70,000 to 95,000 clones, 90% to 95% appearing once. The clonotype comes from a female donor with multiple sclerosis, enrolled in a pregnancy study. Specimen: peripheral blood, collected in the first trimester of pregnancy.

The CDR3 nucleotides are TGTGCTAGTGCTACGGGGATCGGATCCCAAGAGACCCAGTACTTC. Protein sequence: CASATGIGSQETQYF. V usage is TRBV12-5 and J usage is TRBJ2-5; a weak D match, TRBD2 (5 bases). This CDR3 is 15 amino acids long. CDR1 and CDR2 (germline): LGHNT, FRNRAP. V dropped 7 bases and J dropped 1 base, with 16 bases sitting between them.